The source of this T cell receptor beta chain is a study of CXCR4 blockade with PD-1 therapy in pancreatic cancer. Study conclusions and caveats: Only TCRbeta chains were sequenced here.

Remarks on this clone: No antigen is known for it.

Sequenced by immunoSEQ multiplex PCR; TCRdb stores in-frame clones only, minus some. The table records just over 8,000 clones, about 59% of them present only once. The archived tumor blocks came from patients without neoadjuvant therapy before resection. The sequence was collected from a human donor with pancreatic ductal adenocarcinoma. The sequenced material came from tumor tissue.

The CDR3 DNA is TGTGCCAGCAGTAAGTGGTCAGGGAGGACAGATACGCAGTATTTT. This gives the protein CASSKWSGRTDTQYF. The chain joins TRBV2 to TRBJ2-3; D perhaps matches TRBD2 (6 bases). This CDR3 is 15 amino acids long. Germline V gene lookup returns CDR1 SNHLY and CDR2 FYNNEI. V dropped 5 bases and J dropped 3 bases, with 15 bases sitting between them. The complete variable domain, with remaining parts taken from reference TRBV2 and TRBJ2-3, reads EPEVTQTPSHQVTQMGQEVILRCVPISNHLYFYWYRQILGQKVEFLVSFYNNEISEKSEIFDDQFSVERPDGSNFTLKIRSTKLEDSAMYFCASSKWSGRTDTQYFGPGTRLTVL.